The present T cell receptor beta chain was sequenced within a study of control samples from healthy donors and cancer patients. Generated by immunoSEQ multiplex PCR, the TCRdb table keeps only in-frame clones and is missing some. The table records around 50,000 clones, approximately 83% of them present only once. CDR1 is MNHNY, CDR2 SVGAGI, per germline (reference sequence). The length of the CDR3 is 15 residues. Deletions cut 6 bases from V and 0 bases from J, with 12 bases between. The sample was PBMCs. The TCR was taken from a woman between 50 and 59 years old with lung cancer. This sequence joins TRBV6-6 and TRBJ2-4; no clear D gene. In DNA, the CDR3 is TGTGCCAGCAGAAACAGTTACCTAGCCAAAAACATTCAGTACTTC. Translated: CASRNSYLAKNIQYF.